Following are 25 T cell receptor beta chains from one sample sequenced in a study of blood T cells in healthy people across ages. Using a J-beta primer mix together with a sample-barcoded 5' primer, a second PCR was run for roughly 6 to 12 cycles. TCRdb reprocessed the 5' RACE reads via MiXCR and lists one record per CDR3 protein. The table records 790,000 or so distinct CDR3 sequences, 46% of them present only once. Sequenced sample: blood. These receptors all come from an elderly man in good health.

V is TRBV28 and J is TRBJ1-5; D is unresolved. The CDR3 loop spans 15 amino acids. Germline V gene data show CDR1 as MDHEN and CDR2 as SYDVKM. V lost 10 bases and J 0 bases, leaving 16 bases between the germline ends. CDR3 sequence: CATDGRRNSNQPQHF. CDR3 nucleotide sequence: TGTGCCACCGATGGACGACGGAATAGCAATCAGCCCCAGCATTTT.

The chain recombines TRBV10-3 with TRBJ2-3; tentative D call: TRBD1 (6 bases). The CDR3 is 15 residues long. Trimming removed 5 bases at V and 3 bases at J, with 15 bases between. Germline assignment: CDR1 ENHRY and CDR2 SYGVKD. The CDR3 sequence is CAISSYRDGTDTQYF. The CDR3 nucleotides are TGTGCCATCAGTAGTTACAGGGACGGGACAGATACGCAGTATTTT.

V gene TRBV12-5 combines with J gene TRBJ1-5, with 7 bases matching TRBD1. The CDR3 is made up of 14 amino acids. Germline lookup yields CDR1 LGHNT and CDR2 FRNRAP. Trimming took 9 bases from V and 3 from J; bases not matched to a gene: 8. The CDR3 DNA follows: TGTGCTAGCCGCCCCACAGGGGACAATCAGCCCCAGCATTTT. This codes for CASRPTGDNQPQHF. The full variable domain, in which reference TRBV12-5 and TRBJ1-5 provide the parts outside the CDR3, is DARVTQTPRHKVTEMGQEVTMRCQPILGHNTVFWYRQTMMQGLELLAYFRNRAPLDDSGMPKDRFSAEMPDATLATLKIQPSEPRDSAVYFCASRPTGDNQPQHFGDGTRLSIL.

This clonotype was detected only a few times. This chain connects TRBV9 to TRBJ2-1; 10 bases fit TRBD2. Germline V CDR1 and CDR2: SGDLS, YYNGEE. This CDR3 comprises 15 residues. V lost 0 bases, J lost 10 bases, and 7 bases stayed unmatched. The chain's CDR3 is CASSVGPSGSEEQFF. The CDR3 coding sequence is TGTGCCAGCAGCGTAGGGCCTAGCGGGAGTGAGGAGCAGTTCTTC. Looking up the rest from reference TRBV9 and TRBJ2-1 gives the full variable domain: DSGVTQTPKHLITATGQRVTLRCSPRSGDLSVYWYQQSLDQGLQFLIQYYNGEERAKGNILERFSAQQFPDLHSELNLSSLELGDSALYFCASSVGPSGSEEQFFGPGTRLTVL.

The gene calls are TRBV20-1 and TRBJ2-1; 7 bases agree with TRBD1. The CDR3 is 16 amino acids. After removal of 3 bases from V and 4 bases from J, the junction contained 12 bases not matched to a gene. CDR1 and CDR2 from the germline V gene are DFQATT and SNEGSKA (reference sequence). As DNA, the CDR3 is TGCAGTGCTAGGGGACAGCTAACCCTCCTTTACAATGAGCAGTTCTTC. It translates to CSARGQLTLLYNEQFF.

This clonotype was counted ten times or more. This chain connects TRBV7-2 to TRBJ2-6, with a possible D match to TRBD2 (6 bases). Germline V CDR1 and CDR2: SGHTA, FQGNSA. This CDR3 spans 15 amino acids. Deletions cut 5 bases from V and 4 bases from J, with 12 bases between. For the CDR3, the DNA is TGTGCCAGCAGCCGGAGGGATAGGGGGGCCAACGTCCTGACTTTC. As protein: CASSRRDRGANVLTF.

The V gene is TRBV29-1, the J gene TRBJ1-2, with 10 bases matching TRBD1. This CDR3 spans 14 amino acids. CDR1 and CDR2 (germline): SQVTM, ANQGSEA. V shed 2 bases and J 3 bases; nucleotides not matched to a gene: 3. The CDR3 DNA is TGCAGCGTTGAATTCGGGACAGGGGACTATGGCTACACCTTC. Amino acid sequence: CSVEFGTGDYGYTF.

Only a few counts were recorded for this clonotype. The V and J genes are TRBV5-1 and TRBJ2-1, with TRBD2 identical over 9 bases. The V segment lost 3 bases and the J segment 8 bases; nucleotides outside the gene matches: 9. The CDR3 is 15 amino acids. Germline CDR1 and CDR2: SGHRS and YFSETQ. For the CDR3, the DNA is TGCGCCAGCAGCTATTTAGCGGGAGAAGGCTATGAGCAGTTCTTC. This sequence encodes CASSYLAGEGYEQFF.

This clonotype was picked up a small number of times. The chain employs TRBV10-3 and TRBJ2-5; D is perhaps TRBD2 (6 bases). From germline, CDR1 is ENHRY and CDR2 SYGVKD. The CDR3 consists of 16 residues. V was clipped by 2 bases and J by 0 bases, with 13 bases between them. DNA for the CDR3: TGTGCCATCAGTGAGGGGTACCGGACTAACCAAGAGACCCAGTACTTC. Translating gives CAISEGYRTNQETQYF.

Turning to this clonotype: Since a much larger clone is just one base distant, this may be a read error. The J gene is TRBJ2-5, the V gene TRBV7-8; no definite D call. With the DNA end fitting TRBJ2-1 better, the J assignment may be wrong. Germline V gene data show CDR1 as SGHVS and CDR2 as FQNEAQ. CDR3 size: 11 residues. The CDR3 loop is CATYLQETQFF. Here the CDR3 DNA reads TGTGCCACCTACTTACAAGAGACCCAGTTCTTC.

The chain couples TRBV7-9 to TRBJ2-5; no reliable D call. Germline V gene data show CDR1 as SEHNR and CDR2 as FQNEAQ (reference sequence). CDR3 length equals 13 residues. The germline V and J ends were trimmed by 5 bases and 3 bases, with 10 bases remaining between them. The CDR3 region is CASSLQPKETQYF. CDR3 DNA: TGTGCCAGCAGCCTCCAACCTAAAGAGACCCAGTACTTC.

The chain couples TRBV20-1 to TRBJ1-4; D is possibly TRBD1 (5 bases). Trimming left V 3 bases short and J 7 bases short, with 18 bases between. The CDR3 contains 15 residues. Germline V lookup: CDR1 DFQATT, CDR2 SNEGSKA (reference sequence). The DNA of the CDR3 is TGCAGTGCTAGGGATGCGGGGGACGTAGGTGAAAAACTGTTTTTT. It is translated as CSARDAGDVGEKLFF.

This rearrangement joins TRBV28 to TRBJ2-7; no definite D call. Per the germline V gene, CDR1 is MDHEN and CDR2 is SYDVKM. The CDR3 consists of 12 residues. The ends were cut back, 6 bases at V and 7 bases at J, with 13 bases in the middle. The CDR3 protein is CASRGSYNEQYF. CDR3 bases: TGTGCCAGCAGGGGATCCTACAATGAGCAGTACTTC.

This sequence joins TRBV29-1 and TRBJ1-5; 9 nucleotides agree with TRBD1. CDR1 and CDR2 (germline): SQVTM, ANQGSEA. The CDR3 length is 13 residues. V shed 4 bases and J 7 bases; nucleotides not matched to a gene: 5. The CDR3: CSVGGQGGQPQHF. CDR3 bases: TGCAGCGTTGGGGGACAGGGCGGGCAGCCCCAGCATTTT.

This rearrangement joins TRBV2 to TRBJ2-1; no definite D call. The CDR3 sequence is 18 residues long. The germline V gene encodes CDR1 SNHLY and CDR2 FYNNEI. The V end was cut by 10 bases, the J end by 6 bases, with 31 bases between. CDR3 coding DNA: TGTGCCATAACAACCCCGGAAGGTTCCCTCGTCCGATCCAATGAGCAGTTCTTC. Its translation is CAITTPEGSLVRSNEQFF.

As to this clonotype: It may be a read error: a sequence one base away is much more abundant. This chain connects TRBV2 to TRBJ2-3; TRBD2 matches 8 bases. The CDR3 has 15 residues. CDR1 and CDR2 from the germline V gene are SNHLY and FYNNEI. CDR3 DNA: TGTACCAGCAGTGCGGACGGGAGGGTCCTAGATACGCAGTATTTT. Its protein product is CTSSADGRVLDTQYF.

This clonotype was found many times. The V gene is TRBV4-3, the J gene TRBJ2-1; 11 positions agree with TRBD2. Germline-derived CDR1 and CDR2 are LGHNA and YSLEER. This CDR3 spans 17 amino acids. V shed 0 bases and J 5 bases; nucleotides not matched to a gene: 6. CDR3 DNA sequence: TGCGCCAGCAGCCAAGAATCTATGACTAGCGGGAACAATGAGCAGTTCTTC. This encodes CASSQESMTSGNNEQFF.

In this sample, this clonotype turned up a few times. The chain links TRBV11-2 to TRBJ2-1; either TRBD1 or TRBD2 may supply D (7 bases each). Per the germline V gene, CDR1 is SGHAT and CDR2 is FQNNGV. The CDR3 runs to 15 residues. Trimming took off 5 bases at V and 0 bases at J, with 11 bases between the two ends. This chain's CDR3 is CASSKRDSSYNEQFF. The CDR3 coding sequence is TGTGCCAGCAGCAAGCGGGACAGCTCCTACAATGAGCAGTTCTTC.

The count of this clonotype is one. The rearrangement joins TRBV20-1 to TRBJ2-7; the match to TRBD1 covers 12 bases. After removal of 0 bases from V and 6 bases from J, the junction contained 6 bases not matched to a gene. Germline CDR1 reads DFQATT; CDR2 reads SNEGSKA (reference sequence). The CDR3 runs to 15 residues. The CDR3 bases are TGCAGTGCTAGAGATCGGGACAGGGGGCTGTTCGAGCAGTACTTC. The encoded protein is CSARDRDRGLFEQYF.

CDR3 in DNA: TGTGCCAGCGCTACGGGACAGGGGTTTGACACTGAAGCTTTCTTT. Translation: CASATGQGFDTEAFF. The V gene is TRBV3-1, the J gene TRBJ1-1; 10 nucleotides match TRBD1. CDR1 and CDR2 from the germline V gene are LGHDT and YNNKEL (reference sequence). The CDR3 covers 15 residues. The V segment lost 8 bases and the J segment 3 bases; nucleotides outside the gene matches: 9.

This clonotype showed up many times. The rearrangement uses TRBV5-1 and TRBJ2-3; TRBD1 aligns across 7 bases. The junction had 6 bases not matched to a gene; V was cut back by 4 bases and J by 4 bases. CDR1 and CDR2 (germline): SGHRS, YFSETQ. This CDR3 region has 14 residues. CDR3 in amino acids: CASSPRQGADTQYF. The CDR3 nucleotides are TGCGCCAGCAGCCCGAGACAGGGAGCAGATACGCAGTATTTT.

V and J are TRBV20-1 and TRBJ2-1; D remains unclear. Trimming cost V 1 base and J 4 bases, with 11 bases left between them. Germline values: CDR1 DFQATT, CDR2 SNEGSKA (reference sequence). CDR3 length: 14 amino acids. CDR3 protein: CSARGLELYNEQFF. In DNA form, the CDR3 reads TGCAGTGCTAGAGGGCTGGAACTTTACAATGAGCAGTTCTTC.

The rearrangement links TRBV20-1 to TRBJ2-7, with D tentatively TRBD2 (6 bases). V was trimmed by 3 bases and J by 5 bases, leaving 23 bases between them. The CDR3 totals 16 residues. Germline lookup yields CDR1 DFQATT and CDR2 SNEGSKA (reference sequence). The CDR3 region is CSARGWKAGEEDEQYF. The CDR3 DNA follows: TGCAGTGCTAGGGGGTGGAAAGCGGGCGAGGAGGACGAGCAGTACTTC.

There are a few counts of this clonotype. The V and J genes are TRBV7-2 and TRBJ2-7, with D perhaps TRBD2 (6 bases). The CDR3 runs 15 residues. In germline, CDR1 is SGHTA, CDR2 FQGNSA. V lost 2 bases to trimming and J lost 3 bases, with 14 bases between them. CDR3 amino acids: CASSLTGTLDYEQYF. The CDR3 DNA reads TGTGCCAGCAGCTTAACCGGGACTCTAGACTACGAGCAGTACTTC.

This rearrangement joins TRBV30 to TRBJ1-4, with 7 bases aligning to TRBD1. V lost 3 bases to trimming and J lost 1 base; unmatched junction nucleotides: 2. The CDR3 extends over 14 amino acids. The germline V gene has CDR1 GTSNPN and CDR2 SVGIG (reference sequence). The CDR3 nucleotides are TGTGCCTGGAGCAGGGACAGAACTAATGAAAAACTGTTTTTT. Its translation: CAWSRDRTNEKLFF.